Following are 17 T cell receptor beta chains from one sample sequenced in a study of T cell repertoires in cytomegalovirus infection. One entry per CDR3 protein, called by TCRdb with MiXCR from the reads. This table holds about 490,000 distinct CDR3 sequences, approximately 15% found once. Sequencing input: CD8+ T cells from PBMCs. Receptors originate from a human donor in good health (CMV status not recorded). Some clones in this sample may be carry-over from other donors' samples.

This clonotype was counted at least ten times. V usage is TRBV7-9 and J usage is TRBJ2-5; the D gene could be TRBD1 or TRBD2 (6 bases each). Trimming removed 5 bases at V and 4 bases at J, with 11 bases between. The CDR3 sequence is 13 residues long. Germline CDR1 reads SEHNR; CDR2 reads FQNEAQ (reference sequence). CDR3 DNA sequence: TGTGCCAGCAGCCCCCCGGGGGCAGAGACCCAGTACTTC. Its protein is CASSPPGAETQYF. The full variable domain, in which reference TRBV7-9 and TRBJ2-5 provide the parts outside the CDR3, is DTGVSQNPRHKITKRGQNVTFRCDPISEHNRLYWYRQTLGQGPEFLTYFQNEAQLEKSRLLSDRFSAERPKGSFSTLEIQRTEQGDSAMYLCASSPPGAETQYFGPGTRLLVL.

This clonotype has only a few counts. V is TRBV29-1 and J is TRBJ2-1, with 7 bases lining up with TRBD1. V gave up 1 base and J gave up 8 bases; unmatched junction bases: 8. Germline values: CDR1 SQVTM, CDR2 ANQGSEA. The CDR3 sequence is 14 residues long. The CDR3, as DNA: TGCAGCGTTGAAGTCTGGGGACAGACCGATGAGCAGTTCTTC. This gives the protein CSVEVWGQTDEQFF.

The chain is built from TRBV19 and TRBJ1-1; tentative D call: TRBD1 (5 bases). Trimming took 3 bases from V and 2 from J, leaving 10 bases between them. The germline CDR1 and CDR2 sequences are LNHDA and SQIVND (reference sequence). The CDR3 sequence is 14 residues long. CDR3 sequence (DNA): TGTGCCAGTAGTATGAGGCAGGGAAACACTGAAGCTTTCTTT. It translates to CASSMRQGNTEAFF.

The chain links TRBV4-1 to TRBJ1-1, with a weak D call TRBD1 (6 bases). Germline V lookup: CDR1 MGHRA, CDR2 YSYEKL. The CDR3 loop spans 15 amino acids. Trimming removed 3 bases from V and 4 bases from J, with 15 bases in between. The CDR3 region has the DNA TGCGCCAGCAGCCACTGGGACACCATGGGCACTGAAGCTTTCTTT. Its protein product is CASSHWDTMGTEAFF.

Here the CDR3 reads CALGGGSPRTQYF. CDR3 nucleotide sequence: TGTGCTCTGGGGGGAGGTTCCCCCCGGACCCAGTACTTC. The chain recombines TRBV2 with TRBJ2-5; D perhaps matches TRBD2 (6 bases). Germline V gene data show CDR1 as SNHLY and CDR2 as FYNNEI. The CDR3 is made up of 13 amino acids.

This clonotype occurred many times. V is TRBV6-5 and J is TRBJ1-1; no clear D gene. Trimming removed 2 bases from V and 1 base from J, with 5 bases in between. Germline values: CDR1 MNHEY, CDR2 SVGAGI. This CDR3 comprises 13 residues. CDR3 loop: CASSYNRNTEAFF. In nucleotides, the CDR3 is TGTGCCAGCAGTTACAACAGGAACACTGAAGCTTTCTTT.

A few counts support this clonotype. The chain has TRBV5-4 and TRBJ2-7; D gene ambiguous. Per the germline V gene, CDR1 is SGHNT and CDR2 is YYREEE (reference sequence). The CDR3 is 15 residues long. Trimming removed 0 bases from V and 2 bases from J, with 12 bases in between. In DNA, the CDR3 is TGTGCCAGCAGCTTGGACGGCGGCAGACCCTACGAGCAGTACTTC. Amino acid sequence: CASSLDGGRPYEQYF.

The chain joins TRBV9 to TRBJ1-1; D is uncertain. The CDR3 covers 12 residues. Trimming took off 4 bases at V and 7 bases at J, with 11 bases between the two ends. Per germline, CDR1 SGDLS and CDR2 YYNGEE. This CDR3 reads CASSLLEGEAFF. The CDR3, as DNA: TGTGCCAGCAGCCTCCTTGAAGGTGAAGCTTTCTTT. The variable domain in full, with the rest retrieved from reference TRBV9 and TRBJ1-1, is DSGVTQTPKHLITATGQRVTLRCSPRSGDLSVYWYQQSLDQGLQFLIQYYNGEERAKGNILERFSAQQFPDLHSELNLSSLELGDSALYFCASSLLEGEAFFGQGTRLTVV.

As concerns this clonotype: Germline and junction disagree at one end, which may indicate a read error. V gene TRBV7-2 combines with J gene TRBJ2-7; D gene ambiguous. The CDR3 has 16 amino acids. Germline-derived CDR1 and CDR2 are SGHTA and FQGNSA. The CDR3 here is CASSPNIGERSYEQYF. The CDR3 DNA is TGTGCAAGCAGCCCCAACATCGGTGAAAGATCCTACGAGCAGTACTTC.

Many counts were recorded for this clonotype. The V call is TRBV5-6, the J call TRBJ2-5; 10 bases align to TRBD2. There are 16 residues in the CDR3. Germline trimming cut 3 bases from V and 0 bases from J; bases unmatched to any gene: 5. Germline loops: CDR1 SGHDT, CDR2 YYEEEE. The CDR3 nucleotides read TGTGCCAGCAGCTCTGGGACTAGCGCACACCAAGAGACCCAGTACTTC. Encoded protein: CASSSGTSAHQETQYF.

This clonotype was observed at least ten times. The chain is built from TRBV27 and TRBJ1-1; D is ambiguous. This CDR3 comprises 14 residues. CDR1 MNHEY and CDR2 SMNVEV come from the germline V gene (reference sequence). V was clipped by 4 bases and J by 6 bases, with 15 bases between them. For the CDR3, the DNA is TGTGCCAGCAGTTCAGGACCGGCCCGGCCTGAAGCTTTCTTT. It encodes CASSSGPARPEAFF.

This clonotype was observed a few times. The chain has TRBV4-1 and TRBJ2-7; TRBD2 agrees at 7 bases. This CDR3 comprises 14 residues. Per the germline V gene, CDR1 is MGHRA and CDR2 is YSYEKL. V lost 3 bases and J lost 5; bases outside the gene matches: 7. Written as DNA, the CDR3 is TGCGCCAGCAGCCAGACCCGGGGAGGGGACGAGCAGTACTTC. Protein sequence: CASSQTRGGDEQYF.

In this sample, this clonotype turned up many times. The CDR3 sequence: CAGTGGADYGYTF. The CDR3 DNA reads as TGTGCCGGCACAGGGGGCGCAGACTATGGCTACACCTTC. This chain uses TRBV6-1 with TRBJ1-2; 9 nucleotides align to TRBD1. This CDR3 is built from 13 residues. The germline V gene has CDR1 MNHNS and CDR2 SASEGT. Trimming at V came to 11 bases and at J to 3 bases, leaving 7 bases not matched to a gene.

Many counts were recorded for this clonotype. The chain is built from TRBV27 and TRBJ2-7; D is perhaps TRBD2 (5 bases). The CDR3 spans 16 residues. Trimming pared 3 bases from V and 3 bases from J, leaving 18 bases between. Germline CDR1 is MNHEY and CDR2 is SMNVEV (reference sequence). The CDR3 DNA reads as TGTGCCAGCAGTTTTAGCGCGGCTAGCTTTAGCTACGAGCAGTACTTC. Translation gives CASSFSAASFSYEQYF.

This clonotype was seen a handful of times. The chain uses TRBV20-1 and TRBJ2-7; D unresolved. CDR1 is DFQATT and CDR2 is SNEGSKA in the germline V gene (reference sequence). This CDR3 is built from 12 residues. V was trimmed by 3 bases and J by 5 bases, leaving 11 bases between them. The DNA for the CDR3 is TGCAGTGCTAGCCCGTTGGCGGACGAGCAGTACTTC. Translating gives CSASPLADEQYF.

Many counts were recorded for this clonotype. This chain joins TRBV28 and TRBJ1-5; TRBD1 matches 7 bases. The CDR3 spans 15 residues. Germline V gene data show CDR1 as MDHEN and CDR2 as SYDVKM. The junction had 2 bases not matched to a gene; V was cut back by 3 bases and J by 0 bases. The CDR3 DNA reads as TGTGCCAGCAGTTTCGGGACAGCTAGCAATCAGCCCCAGCATTTT. Its translation is CASSFGTASNQPQHF. Drawing the rest from reference TRBV28 and TRBJ1-5, the complete variable domain is DVKVTQSSRYLVKRTGEKVFLECVQDMDHENMFWYRQDPGLGLRLIYFSYDVKMKEKGDIPEGYSVSREKKERFSLILESASTNQTSMYLCASSFGTASNQPQHFGDGTRLSIL.

This clonotype was seen a handful of times. The chain employs TRBV27 and TRBJ2-5, with 11 bases that match TRBD2. This CDR3 spans 15 amino acids. Germline-derived CDR1 and CDR2 are MNHEY and SMNVEV (reference sequence). V dropped 8 bases and J dropped 0; count of bases not matched to a gene: 5. Written as DNA, the CDR3 is TGTGCCAGCGAACCTAGCGGGGGGAACCAAGAGACCCAGTACTTC. It translates to CASEPSGGNQETQYF.